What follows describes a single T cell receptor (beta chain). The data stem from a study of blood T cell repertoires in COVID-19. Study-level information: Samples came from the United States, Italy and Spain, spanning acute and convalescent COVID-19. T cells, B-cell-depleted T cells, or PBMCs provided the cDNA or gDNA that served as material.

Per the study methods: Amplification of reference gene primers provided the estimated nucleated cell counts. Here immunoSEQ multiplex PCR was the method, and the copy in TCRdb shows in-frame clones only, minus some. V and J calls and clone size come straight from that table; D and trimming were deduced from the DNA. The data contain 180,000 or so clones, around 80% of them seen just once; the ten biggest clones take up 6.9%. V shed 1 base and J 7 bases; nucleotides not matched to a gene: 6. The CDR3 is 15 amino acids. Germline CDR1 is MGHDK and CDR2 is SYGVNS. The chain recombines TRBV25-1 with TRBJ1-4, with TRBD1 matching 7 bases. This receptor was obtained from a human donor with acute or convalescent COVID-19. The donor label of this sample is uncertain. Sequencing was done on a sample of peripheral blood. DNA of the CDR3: TGTGCCAGCAGTGAATTCGGGACAGCCGGTGAAAAACTGTTTTTT. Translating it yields CASSEFGTAGEKLFF.